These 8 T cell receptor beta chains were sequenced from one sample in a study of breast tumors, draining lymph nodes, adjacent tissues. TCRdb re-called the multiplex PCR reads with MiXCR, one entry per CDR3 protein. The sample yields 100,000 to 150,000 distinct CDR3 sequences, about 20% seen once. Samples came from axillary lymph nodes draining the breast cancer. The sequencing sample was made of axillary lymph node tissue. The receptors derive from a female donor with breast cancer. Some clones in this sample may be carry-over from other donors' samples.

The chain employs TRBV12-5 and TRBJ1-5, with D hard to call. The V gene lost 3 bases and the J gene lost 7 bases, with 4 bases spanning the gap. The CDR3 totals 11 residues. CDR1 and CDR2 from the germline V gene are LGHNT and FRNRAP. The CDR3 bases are TGTGCTAGTGGTTTAGGGCAGCCCCAGCATTTT. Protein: CASGLGQPQHF.

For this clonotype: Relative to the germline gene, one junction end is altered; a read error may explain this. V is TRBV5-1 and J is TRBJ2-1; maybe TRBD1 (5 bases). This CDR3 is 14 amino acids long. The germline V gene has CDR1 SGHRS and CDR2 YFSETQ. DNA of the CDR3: TGCGCCAGCCGTTGGACAAGGGGTGGGAATGGGCAGTTCTTC. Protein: CASRWTRGGNGQFF.

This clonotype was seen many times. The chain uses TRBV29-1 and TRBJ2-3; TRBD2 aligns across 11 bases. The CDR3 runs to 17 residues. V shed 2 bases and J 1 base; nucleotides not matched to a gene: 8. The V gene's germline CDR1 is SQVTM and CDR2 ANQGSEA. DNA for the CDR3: TGCAGCGTTGAATCCTCTAGCGGGAGGATGCGCACAGATACGCAGTATTTT. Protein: CSVESSSGRMRTDTQYF.

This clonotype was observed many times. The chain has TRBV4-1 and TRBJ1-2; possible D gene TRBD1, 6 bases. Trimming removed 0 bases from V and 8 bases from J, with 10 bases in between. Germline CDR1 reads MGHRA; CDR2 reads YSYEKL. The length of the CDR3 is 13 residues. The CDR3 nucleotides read TGCGCCAGCAGCCAAGACGGGGGCGCAGGCTACACCTTC. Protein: CASSQDGGAGYTF.

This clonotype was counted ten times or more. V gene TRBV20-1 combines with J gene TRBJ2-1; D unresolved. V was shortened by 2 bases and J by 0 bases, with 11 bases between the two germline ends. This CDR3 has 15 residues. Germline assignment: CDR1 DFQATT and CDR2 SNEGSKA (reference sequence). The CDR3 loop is CSARKNARSYNEQFF. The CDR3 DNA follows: TGCAGTGCTAGAAAAAACGCTCGCTCCTACAATGAGCAGTTCTTC.

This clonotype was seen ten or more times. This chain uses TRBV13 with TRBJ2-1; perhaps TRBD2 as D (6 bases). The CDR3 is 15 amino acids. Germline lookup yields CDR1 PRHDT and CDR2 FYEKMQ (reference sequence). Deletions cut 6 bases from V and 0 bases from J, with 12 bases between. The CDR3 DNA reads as TGTGCCAGCAGTTCGGGACTTAACTCCTACAATGAGCAGTTCTTC. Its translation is CASSSGLNSYNEQFF.

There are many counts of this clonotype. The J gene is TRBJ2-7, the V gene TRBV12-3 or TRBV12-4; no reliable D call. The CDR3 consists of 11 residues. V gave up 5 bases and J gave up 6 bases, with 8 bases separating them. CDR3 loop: CASSPRSEQYF. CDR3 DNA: TGTGCCAGCAGTCCGCGGAGCGAGCAGTACTTC.

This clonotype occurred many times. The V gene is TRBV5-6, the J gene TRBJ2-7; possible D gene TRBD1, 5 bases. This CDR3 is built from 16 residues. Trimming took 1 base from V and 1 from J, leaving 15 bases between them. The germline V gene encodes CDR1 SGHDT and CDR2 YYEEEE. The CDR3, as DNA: TGTGCCAGCAGCTTGATGCAGGGCTTAGAGTCCTACGAGCAGTACTTC. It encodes CASSLMQGLESYEQYF. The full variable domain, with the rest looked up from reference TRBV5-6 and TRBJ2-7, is DAGVTQSPTHLIKTRGQQVTLRCSPKSGHDTVSWYQQALGQGPQFIFQYYEEEERQRGNFPDRFSGHQFPNYSSELNVNALLLGDSALYLCASSLMQGLESYEQYFGPGTRLTVT.